This T cell receptor (beta chain) appears in the sequencing data of a study of blood T cell repertoires in COVID-19. At the level of the study: Some COVID-19 samples were acute and others convalescent; all came from the United States, Italy and Spain. The analysed material was cDNA or gDNA that came from T cells, B-cell-depleted T cells, or PBMCs.

Original processing methods: Estimation of nucleated cell counts relied on the amplification of reference gene primers. The protocol was immunoSEQ multiplex PCR, while the TCRdb copy is restricted to in-frame clones and leaves out a portion. The DNA gave D and trimming, while V, J and clone size come from that table. The repertoire holds tens of thousands of clones, with roughly 80% as singletons. The CDR3 sequence is 16 residues long. The V gene's germline CDR1 is KGHSH and CDR2 LQKENI. Trimming removed 3 bases from V and 6 bases from J; junction bases left unmatched: 8. This chain uses TRBV18 with TRBJ2-1, with 10 positions matching TRBD2. The sequenced sample was peripheral blood. The sequence came from a human donor in a cohort sampled during active COVID-19. CDR3 nucleotides: TGTGCCAGCTCACCCTTGACTAGCGGGTTCCGCAATGAGCAGTTCTTC. It translates to CASSPLTSGFRNEQFF.